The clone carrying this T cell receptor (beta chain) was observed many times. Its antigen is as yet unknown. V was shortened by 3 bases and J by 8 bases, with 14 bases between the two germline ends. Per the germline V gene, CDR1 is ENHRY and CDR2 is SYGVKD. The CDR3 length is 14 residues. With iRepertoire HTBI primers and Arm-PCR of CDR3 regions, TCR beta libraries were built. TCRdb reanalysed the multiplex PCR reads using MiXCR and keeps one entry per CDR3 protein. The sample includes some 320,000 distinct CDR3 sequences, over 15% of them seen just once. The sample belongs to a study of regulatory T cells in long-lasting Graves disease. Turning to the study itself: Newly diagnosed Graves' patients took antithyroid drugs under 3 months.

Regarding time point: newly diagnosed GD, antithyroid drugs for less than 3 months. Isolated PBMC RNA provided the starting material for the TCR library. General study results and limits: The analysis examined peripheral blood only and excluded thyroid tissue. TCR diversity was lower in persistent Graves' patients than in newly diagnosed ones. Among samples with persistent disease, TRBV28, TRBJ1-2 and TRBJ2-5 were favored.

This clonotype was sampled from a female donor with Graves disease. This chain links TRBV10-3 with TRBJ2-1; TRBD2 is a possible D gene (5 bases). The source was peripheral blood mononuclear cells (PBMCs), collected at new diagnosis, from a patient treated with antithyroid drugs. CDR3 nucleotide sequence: TGTGCCATCAGTGATGAGGGAGTTTTCGATGAGCAGTTCTTC. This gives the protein CAISDEGVFDEQFF.